The 8 T cell receptor beta chains presented below share a single source sample, sequenced in a study of blood T cell repertoires in COVID-19. Libraries were prepared by immunoSEQ multiplex PCR; TCRdb keeps only in-frame clonotypes and omits some of them. The profile shows hundreds of thousands of clones, 70% to 90% of them singletons. Sequences were obtained from PBMCs or T cells enriched from blood (not recorded which). These receptors came from a woman aged 45-59 years with acute COVID-19.

This clone turned up a few times. This chain connects TRBV14 to TRBJ2-7; perhaps TRBD1 as D (6 bases). V dropped 0 bases and J dropped 0 bases, with 15 bases sitting between them. The CDR3 has 17 residues. From germline, CDR1 is SGHDN and CDR2 FVKESK. CDR3 amino acids: CASSQDGIGGTSYEQYF. CDR3 DNA sequence: TGTGCCAGCAGCCAAGATGGTATAGGGGGAACCTCCTACGAGCAGTACTTC.

The chain combines TRBV11-3 with TRBJ2-1, with TRBD2 matching over 12 bases. Germline V gene sequence: CDR1 SGHNT, CDR2 YENEEA. The CDR3 extends over 16 amino acids. V dropped 2 bases and J dropped 7; count of bases not matched to a gene: 6. In nucleotides, the CDR3 is TGTGCCAGCAGCTTACTAGCGGGGGGGCTATCGAATGAGCAGTTCTTC. As protein: CASSLLAGGLSNEQFF.

The chain combines TRBV2 with TRBJ1-2; D might be TRBD1 (5 bases). CDR3 length equals 14 residues. Germline assignment: CDR1 SNHLY and CDR2 FYNNEI. V lost 6 bases to trimming and J lost 3 bases, with 14 bases between them. CDR3 sequence reads: CASRGLLGHYGYTF. As DNA, the CDR3 is TGTGCCAGCAGGGGACTCTTGGGACACTATGGCTACACCTTC.

There are a few counts of this clone. The V call is TRBV19, the J call TRBJ1-3, with D hard to call. Germline CDR1 is LNHDA and CDR2 is SQIVND (reference sequence). The CDR3 spans 12 residues. Trimming shortened V by 4 bases and J by 9 bases, and 10 bases separated the two germline ends. The CDR3 DNA is TGTGCCAGTAGTACCATGTCAGGCACCATATATTTT. Its translation is CASSTMSGTIYF.

The V gene is TRBV7-9, the J gene TRBJ2-1; the D is unclear. This CDR3 spans 15 amino acids. Germline lookup yields CDR1 SEHNR and CDR2 FQNEAQ (reference sequence). Trimming pared 5 bases from V and 4 bases from J, leaving 15 bases between. The CDR3 sequence: CASSLELAAYNEQFF. The DNA of the CDR3 is TGTGCCAGCAGCCTCGAATTAGCAGCTTACAATGAGCAGTTCTTC.

The V and J genes are TRBV13 and TRBJ1-2, with D uncertain. The V gene lost 5 bases and the J gene lost 8 bases, with 18 bases spanning the gap. The CDR3 runs 14 residues. Germline-derived CDR1 and CDR2 are PRHDT and FYEKMQ (reference sequence). The CDR3 loop reads CASSGSIIPRGYTF. The DNA of the CDR3 is TGTGCCAGCAGCGGCTCCATTATCCCTAGGGGCTACACCTTC.

This clone was observed a single time. The chain links TRBV6-5 to TRBJ1-3, with 7 bases lining up with TRBD1. The CDR3 has 16 amino acids. V was clipped by 3 bases and J by 0 bases; unmatched bases: 5. The germline gives CDR1 MNHEY, CDR2 SVGAGI. The CDR3 loop is CASSYRQGGSGNTIYF. CDR3 coding DNA: TGTGCCAGCAGTTATAGACAGGGAGGCTCTGGAAACACCATATATTTT.

The rearrangement joins TRBV14 to TRBJ2-3; D gene uncertain. This CDR3 region has 13 residues. The V and J ends lost 4 bases and 2 bases respectively, with 7 bases between them. The germline gives CDR1 SGHDN, CDR2 FVKESK. Here the CDR3 DNA reads TGTGCCAGCAGCCCCCGGTACACAGATACGCAGTATTTT. This encodes CASSPRYTDTQYF.